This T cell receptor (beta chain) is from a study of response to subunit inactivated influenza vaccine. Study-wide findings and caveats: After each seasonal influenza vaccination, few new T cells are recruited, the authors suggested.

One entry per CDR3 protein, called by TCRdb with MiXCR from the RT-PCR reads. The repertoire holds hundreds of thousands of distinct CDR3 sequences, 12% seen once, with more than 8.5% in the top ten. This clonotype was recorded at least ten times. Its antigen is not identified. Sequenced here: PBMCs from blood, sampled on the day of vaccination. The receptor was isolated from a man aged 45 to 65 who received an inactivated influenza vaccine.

CDR3 nucleotides: TGTGCCAGCAGTTCCTATAGCGGGAGCTACAATGAGCAGTTCTTC. It yields the protein CASSSYSGSYNEQFF. The chain employs TRBV12-3 or TRBV12-4 and TRBJ2-1, with 9 nucleotides matching TRBD2. The CDR3 is 15 residues long. The J segment lost 3 bases and the V segment lost 4 bases, leaving 4 bases of the junction unmatched.